The 2 T cell receptor beta chains below all came from one sample that was sequenced in a study of vaccination and CD4 T cells after COVID-19. Noted time point: late sampling 161 to 241 days after vaccination in a few convalescent patients. TCRdb called the PCR reads again in MiXCR, with one record for every CDR3 protein. Among 35,000 to 45,000 distinct CDR3 sequences listed, 36% were seen once. Sequencing used CD4+ T cells from blood, obtained about 7 months after SARS-CoV-2 vaccination. These TCRs come from a human donor who had recovered from COVID-19.

V gene TRBV5-4 combines with J gene TRBJ2-5; no reliable D call. V was cut by 0 bases and J by 5 bases, with 14 bases left in between. Germline assignment: CDR1 SGHNT and CDR2 YYREEE (reference sequence). This CDR3 has 15 residues. The CDR3 here is CASSLVGLSRETQYF. The CDR3 DNA follows: TGTGCCAGCAGCTTGGTTGGCCTCTCGAGGGAGACCCAGTACTTC. Filled out from reference TRBV5-4 and TRBJ2-5, the complete variable domain reads ETGVTQSPTHLIKTRGQQVTLRCSSQSGHNTVSWYQQALGQGPQFIFQYYREEENGRGNFPPRFSGLQFPNYSSELNVNALELDDSALYLCASSLVGLSRETQYFGPGTRLLVL.

A few counts support this clonotype. The chain is built from TRBV11-3 and TRBJ2-5; TRBD1 agrees at 11 bases. The CDR3 is 15 amino acids. V was clipped by 5 bases and J by 5 bases; unmatched bases: 7. Germline V gene data show CDR1 as SGHNT and CDR2 as YENEEA. The CDR3 nucleotides read TGTGCCAGCAGCCGGACAGGGGGCCGGCGGGAGACCCAGTACTTC. It is translated as CASSRTGGRRETQYF.